These T cell receptor beta chains were read from a single sample in a study of long-term antiretroviral therapy in people with HIV. Profiled with immunoSEQ multiplex PCR; TCRdb holds only in-frame clones, not every one. The sample records 20,000 to 25,000 clones, less than 85% being singletons. This sample comprised unsorted PBMCs, obtained 2.9 years after starting antiretroviral therapy. Source of these receptors: a woman aged 30 to 39 with HIV. CDR3s include the opening cysteine and the closing phenylalanine or tryptophan. The D gene is left open where the match is weak. Part of the rows lack a size; the others show once, few, many or a class for expanded clones.

clone size: NA
J gene: TRBJ1-2
D gene: NA
V gene: TRBV15
CDR3 protein: CATSRDEGHTGYGYTF
CDR3 DNA: TGTGCCACCAGCAGAGATGAGGGCCACACCGGATATGGCTACACCTTC

clone size: NA
J gene: TRBJ1-1
D gene: NA
V gene: TRBV7-9
CDR3 protein: CASSLRRGDTEAFF
CDR3 DNA: TGTGCCAGCAGCTTACGGAGGGGGGACACTGAAGCTTTCTTT

clone size: NA
J gene: TRBJ2-1
D gene: NA
V gene: TRBV6-6
CDR3 protein: CASSGPGSSYNEQFF
CDR3 DNA: TGTGCCAGCAGTGGTCCGGGCAGCTCCTACAATGAGCAGTTCTTC

clone size: NA
J gene: TRBJ1-6
D gene: NA
V gene: TRBV5-5
CDR3 protein: CASSPTDRRGSYNSPLHF
CDR3 DNA: TGTGCCAGCAGCCCCACGGACAGACGGGGCTCCTATAATTCACCCCTCCACTTT

clone size: NA
J gene: TRBJ1-5
D gene: TRBD1
V gene: TRBV15
CDR3 protein: CATSRDVTGVGNQPQHF
CDR3 DNA: TGTGCCACCAGCAGAGATGTGACAGGGGTGGGGAATCAGCCCCAGCATTTT

clone size: NA
J gene: TRBJ2-2
D gene: NA
V gene: TRBV13
CDR3 protein: CASSPLGGRGTGELFF
CDR3 DNA: TGTGCCAGCAGCCCACTAGGGGGGCGCGGCACCGGGGAGCTGTTTTTT

clone size: NA
J gene: TRBJ1-1
D gene: NA
V gene: TRBV6-6
CDR3 protein: CASSYWAGGTNTEAFF
CDR3 DNA: TGTGCCAGCAGTTATTGGGCGGGGGGGACGAACACTGAAGCTTTCTTT

clone size: few
J gene: TRBJ1-2
D gene: NA
V gene: TRBV18
CDR3 protein: CASSPRAEVYGYTF
CDR3 DNA: TGTGCCAGCTCACCACGAGCGGAGGTCTATGGCTACACCTTC

clone size: few
J gene: TRBJ1-2
D gene: TRBD1
V gene: TRBV2
CDR3 protein: CASSYLGTVYTF
CDR3 DNA: TGTGCCAGCAGTTACCTGGGGACAGTCTACACCTTC

clone size: few
J gene: TRBJ1-1
D gene: NA
V gene: TRBV6-6
CDR3 protein: CASAGRPMNTEAFF
CDR3 DNA: TGTGCCAGCGCCGGGCGACCGATGAACACTGAAGCTTTCTTT

clone size: NA
J gene: TRBJ1-1
D gene: NA
V gene: TRBV7-6
CDR3 protein: CASSKGVEAFF
CDR3 DNA: TGTGCCAGCAGCAAGGGAGTTGAAGCTTTCTTT

clone size: NA
J gene: TRBJ2-1
D gene: TRBD1
V gene: TRBV9
CDR3 protein: CASSVVGEGAGEQFF
CDR3 DNA: TGTGCCAGCAGCGTAGTAGGCGAGGGGGCGGGTGAGCAGTTCTTC

clone size: NA
J gene: TRBJ1-1
D gene: NA
V gene: TRBV18
CDR3 protein: CASSPRENTEAFF
CDR3 DNA: TGTGCCAGCTCACCACGAGAGAACACTGAAGCTTTCTTT

clone size: NA
J gene: TRBJ2-3
D gene: TRBD1
V gene: TRBV7-9
CDR3 protein: CASSLTGSSTDTQYF
CDR3 DNA: TGTGCCAGCAGCTTGACAGGGTCTAGCACAGATACGCAGTATTTT

clone size: NA
J gene: TRBJ1-4
D gene: TRBD1
V gene: TRBV5-6
CDR3 protein: CASSSGQGLNFNEKLFF
CDR3 DNA: TGTGCCAGCAGCTCGGGACAGGGTCTGAACTTTAATGAAAAACTGTTTTTT

clone size: NA
J gene: TRBJ2-2
D gene: TRBD1
V gene: TRBV2
CDR3 protein: CASSVWDRVGTGELFF
CDR3 DNA: TGTGCCAGCAGTGTTTGGGACAGGGTGGGAACCGGGGAGCTGTTTTTT

clone size: NA
J gene: TRBJ1-2
D gene: NA
V gene: TRBV29-1
CDR3 protein: CSARIGSTYGYTF
CDR3 DNA: TGCAGCGCCCGGATTGGGTCGACCTATGGCTACACCTTC

clone size: few
J gene: TRBJ1-2
D gene: NA
V gene: TRBV10-2
CDR3 protein: CASSDGTDYTF
CDR3 DNA: TGCGCCAGCAGTGATGGGACTGACTACACCTTC

clone size: once
J gene: TRBJ1-4
D gene: TRBD1
V gene: TRBV5-1
CDR3 protein: CASSRTGFNEKLFF
CDR3 DNA: TGCGCCAGCAGCCGGACAGGGTTTAATGAAAAACTGTTTTTT

clone size: NA
J gene: TRBJ1-5
D gene: NA
V gene: TRBV27
CDR3 protein: CASSLSKGNQPQHF
CDR3 DNA: TGTGCCAGCAGTTTATCGAAGGGAAATCAGCCCCAGCATTTT

clone size: NA
J gene: TRBJ2-2
D gene: TRBD1
V gene: TRBV30
CDR3 protein: CAWGQGWPGELFF
CDR3 DNA: TGTGCCTGGGGACAGGGGTGGCCCGGGGAGCTGTTTTTT

clone size: few
J gene: TRBJ1-3
D gene: NA
V gene: TRBV4-2
CDR3 protein: CASSPAGSGWENTIYF
CDR3 DNA: TGTGCCAGCAGCCCAGCAGGCTCAGGCTGGGAAAACACCATATATTTT

clone size: few
J gene: TRBJ1-1
D gene: NA
V gene: TRBV9
CDR3 protein: CASSVAQGTPTPHWF
CDR3 DNA: NA

clone size: NA
J gene: TRBJ2-6
D gene: NA
V gene: TRBV19
CDR3 protein: CASSARDGPLWANVLTF
CDR3 DNA: TGTGCCAGTAGTGCCCGGGACGGACCTCTCTGGGCCAACGTCCTGACTTTC

clone size: NA
J gene: TRBJ2-1
D gene: NA
V gene: TRBV10-1
CDR3 protein: CASSEGGRRNEQFF
CDR3 DNA: TGCGCCAGCAGTGAGGGGGGGCGCCGGAATGAGCAGTTCTTC

clone size: NA
J gene: TRBJ2-1
D gene: NA
V gene: TRBV18
CDR3 protein: CASSPWGRLSSYNEQFF
CDR3 DNA: TGTGCCAGCTCACCATGGGGACGACTTAGCTCCTACAATGAGCAGTTCTTC

clone size: NA
J gene: TRBJ2-5
D gene: TRBD1
V gene: TRBV5-4
CDR3 protein: CASSYRTGQETQYF
CDR3 DNA: TGTGCCAGCAGCTATAGGACAGGGCAAGAGACCCAGTACTTC

clone size: NA
J gene: TRBJ2-1
D gene: NA
V gene: TRBV27
CDR3 protein: CASSFYTTQGSHEQFF
CDR3 DNA: TGTGCCAGCAGCTTTTATACGACACAGGGCTCGCATGAGCAGTTCTTC

clone size: NA
J gene: TRBJ2-5
D gene: TRBD1
V gene: TRBV7-8
CDR3 protein: CASSQTGQETQYF
CDR3 DNA: TGTGCCAGCAGCCAGACAGGGCAAGAGACCCAGTACTTC

clone size: NA
J gene: TRBJ1-2
D gene: NA
V gene: TRBV5-6
CDR3 protein: CASSSSRGTLVLYGYTF
CDR3 DNA: TGTGCCAGCAGCTCCTCGAGAGGCACTTTAGTCTTGTATGGCTACACCTTC

clone size: NA
J gene: TRBJ1-2
D gene: TRBD1
V gene: TRBV30
CDR3 protein: CAEGQIYGYTF
CDR3 DNA: TGTGCCGAGGGACAGATCTATGGCTACACCTTC

clone size: NA
J gene: TRBJ1-1
D gene: TRBD1
V gene: TRBV7-3
CDR3 protein: CASSSGTGWGFSEAFF
CDR3 DNA: TGTGCCAGCAGCTCCGGGACAGGGTGGGGTTTCTCTGAAGCTTTCTTT

clone size: NA
J gene: TRBJ1-2
D gene: NA
V gene: TRBV6-5
CDR3 protein: CASSYSYEYGYTF
CDR3 DNA: TGTGCCAGCAGTTACTCATACGAATATGGCTACACCTTC

clone size: NA
J gene: TRBJ2-3
D gene: TRBD2
V gene: TRBV4-2
CDR3 protein: CASSRGGSGVGRGTDTQYF
CDR3 DNA: TGTGCCAGCAGCCGTGGGGGTAGCGGGGTTGGTCGGGGCACAGATACGCAGTATTTT

clone size: once
J gene: TRBJ1-4
D gene: TRBD1
V gene: TRBV18
CDR3 protein: CASSSIRDRPNEKLFF
CDR3 DNA: TGTGCCAGCTCAAGCATCCGGGACAGGCCTAATGAAAAACTGTTTTTT

clone size: NA
J gene: TRBJ1-1
D gene: TRBD1
V gene: TRBV19
CDR3 protein: CASSIQGVTEAFF
CDR3 DNA: TGTGCCAGTAGTATCCAGGGGGTAACTGAAGCTTTCTTT

clone size: NA
J gene: TRBJ2-6
D gene: NA
V gene: TRBV11-1
CDR3 protein: CASSSTARTGSGANVLTF
CDR3 DNA: TGTGCCAGCAGTTCTACTGCGAGAACTGGTTCTGGGGCCAACGTCCTGACTTTC

clone size: NA
J gene: TRBJ1-2
D gene: TRBD1
V gene: TRBV9
CDR3 protein: CASSAGTGYLNYGYTF
CDR3 DNA: TGTGCCAGCAGCGCTGGGACAGGGTACCTTAACTATGGCTACACCTTC

clone size: NA
J gene: TRBJ1-2
D gene: NA
V gene: TRBV6-6
CDR3 protein: CASSYSTRGAYGYTF
CDR3 DNA: TGTGCCAGCAGTTACTCGACCAGGGGCGCCTATGGCTACACCTTC

clone size: NA
J gene: TRBJ2-2
D gene: NA
V gene: TRBV7-8
CDR3 protein: CASSPKGRNTGELFF
CDR3 DNA: TGTGCCAGCAGCCCAAAAGGCCGGAACACCGGGGAGCTGTTTTTT

clone size: NA
J gene: TRBJ2-1
D gene: TRBD2
V gene: TRBV11-2
CDR3 protein: CASSPDVGGGIYNEQFF
CDR3 DNA: TGTGCCAGCAGCCCCGACGTCGGGGGGGGGATATACAATGAGCAGTTCTTC

clone size: NA
J gene: TRBJ1-3
D gene: NA
V gene: TRBV9
CDR3 protein: CASSVADWAGTDTIYF
CDR3 DNA: TGTGCCAGCAGCGTCGCGGACTGGGCCGGGACGGACACCATATATTTT

clone size: NA
J gene: TRBJ1-1
D gene: NA
V gene: TRBV11-2
CDR3 protein: CASSTHTEAFF
CDR3 DNA: TGTGCCAGCAGCACACACACTGAAGCTTTCTTT

clone size: NA
J gene: TRBJ1-6
D gene: TRBD1
V gene: TRBV19
CDR3 protein: CASSTWTGSNSPLHF
CDR3 DNA: TGTGCCAGTAGTACTTGGACAGGGTCTAATTCACCCCTCCACTTT

clone size: NA
J gene: TRBJ1-5
D gene: TRBD1
V gene: TRBV10-2
CDR3 protein: CASSESPQGTGPPQHF
CDR3 DNA: TGCGCCAGCAGTGAGTCGCCGCAAGGGACAGGGCCACCCCAGCATTTT